This TCR beta chain is drawn from a study of T cell changes during pregnancy in multiple sclerosis. V lost 3 bases to trimming and J lost 0 bases, with 9 bases between them. This CDR3 contains 15 residues. CDR1 and CDR2 (germline): SGHTA, FQGTGA. This table comes from immunoSEQ multiplex PCR, and its TCRdb copy is limited to in-frame clones, with some not included. Of under 55,000 clones listed, 80% to 95% were seen once; the top ten hold roughly 0.71%. Sequenced material: CD4+ T cells from peripheral blood mononuclear cells, taken in the third trimester of pregnancy. The TCR comes from a female donor with multiple sclerosis, enrolled in a pregnancy study. The chain joins TRBV7-3 to TRBJ2-1; weak D call: TRBD2 (6 bases). CDR3 nucleotides: TGTGCCAGCAGCTTGGGACTGTTCTCCTACAATGAGCAGTTCTTC. Protein sequence: CASSLGLFSYNEQFF.